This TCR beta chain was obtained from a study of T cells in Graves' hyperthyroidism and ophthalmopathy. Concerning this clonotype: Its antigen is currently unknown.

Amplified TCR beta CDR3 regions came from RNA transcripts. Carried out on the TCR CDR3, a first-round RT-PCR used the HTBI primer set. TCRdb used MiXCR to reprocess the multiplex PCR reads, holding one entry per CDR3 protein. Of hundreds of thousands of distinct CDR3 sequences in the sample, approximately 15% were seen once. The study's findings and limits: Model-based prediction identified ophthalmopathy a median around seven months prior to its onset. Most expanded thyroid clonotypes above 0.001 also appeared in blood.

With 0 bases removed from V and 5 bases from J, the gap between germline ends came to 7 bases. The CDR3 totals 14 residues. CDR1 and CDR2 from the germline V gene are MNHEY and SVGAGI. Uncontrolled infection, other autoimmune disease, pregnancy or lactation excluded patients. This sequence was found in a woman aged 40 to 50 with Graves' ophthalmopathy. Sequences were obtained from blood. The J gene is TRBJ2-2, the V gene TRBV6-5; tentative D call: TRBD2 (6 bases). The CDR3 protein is CASSYSSGTGELFF. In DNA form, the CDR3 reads TGTGCCAGCAGTTACTCAAGCGGGACCGGGGAGCTGTTTTTT.